The entry below gives a single T cell receptor beta chain sequence along with its context. Constant-segment primers and 5'RACE yielded cDNA libraries for TCR alpha and TCR beta, each carrying sample barcodes and UMIs. Using its own MiXCR run on the 5' RACE reads, TCRdb lists one record per CDR3 protein. The table has 450,000 or so distinct CDR3 sequences, 25% seen once. The sample is drawn from a study of T-cell memory formation after mild COVID-19. Study information: TCR clusters largely stayed donor specific.

V shed 3 bases, J shed 5 bases, and the junction held 9 bases outside the gene matches. The CDR3 contains 16 residues. Germline V CDR1 and CDR2: KGHDR, SFDVKD. Input material: PBMCs or a T cell subset sorted from them (not recorded which). The chain carries TRBV24-1 and TRBJ2-3; 8 nucleotides line up with TRBD1. The sequence was obtained from an adult woman who had mild COVID-19 (a few samples of this study predate the infection). Cell type and time point are not known. For the CDR3, the DNA is TGTGCCACCAGTGATACGAACCTCGACAGGGGAGATACGCAGTATTTT. It translates to CATSDTNLDRGDTQYF.